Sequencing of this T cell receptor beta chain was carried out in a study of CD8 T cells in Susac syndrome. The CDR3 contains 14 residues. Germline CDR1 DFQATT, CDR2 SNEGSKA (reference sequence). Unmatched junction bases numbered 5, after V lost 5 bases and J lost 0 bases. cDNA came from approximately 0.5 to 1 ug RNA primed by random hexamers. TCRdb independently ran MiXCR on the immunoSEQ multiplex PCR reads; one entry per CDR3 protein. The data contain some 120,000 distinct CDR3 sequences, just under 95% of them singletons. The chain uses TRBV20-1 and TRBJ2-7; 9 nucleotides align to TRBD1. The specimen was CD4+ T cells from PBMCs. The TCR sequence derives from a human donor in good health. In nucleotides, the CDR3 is TGCAGTGCTGGGGGACAGGGCTTCTCCTACGAGCAGTACTTC. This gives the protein CSAGGQGFSYEQYF.